This is a list of T cell receptor beta chains from one sample in a study of T cell responses to AZD1222 COVID-19 vaccine. Here immunoSEQ multiplex PCR was the method, and the copy in TCRdb shows in-frame clones only, minus some. The data contain 150,000 or so clones, 88% of them singletons. The starting material was peripheral blood, obtained on day 0 of AZD1222 vaccination. The receptors come from an adult in good health. CDR3s include the opening cysteine and the closing phenylalanine or tryptophan. The D gene is left open where the match is weak. Some rows mark clone size as missing; the rest say once, few, many or name a class of expanded clone.

v_call: TRBV5-1; j_call: TRBJ1-1; d_call: TRBD1; clone_size: -; cdr3_aa: CASSVQGGRMNTEAFF; cdr3_nt: TGCGCCAGCAGCGTGCAGGGGGGCCGCATGAACACTGAAGCTTTCTTT
v_call: TRBV29-1; j_call: TRBJ1-3; d_call: -; clone_size: -; cdr3_aa: CSVAGSSSGNTIYF; cdr3_nt: TGCAGCGTTGCAGGCTCGAGCTCTGGAAACACCATATATTTT
v_call: TRBV28; j_call: TRBJ2-7; d_call: TRBD2; clone_size: -; cdr3_aa: CASRSGGPTYEQYF; cdr3_nt: TGTGCCAGCAGGTCGGGGGGGCCTACCTACGAGCAGTACTTC
v_call: TRBV20-1; j_call: TRBJ1-3; d_call: TRBD1; clone_size: -; cdr3_aa: CSASSGTGAGNTIYF; cdr3_nt: TGCAGTGCTAGTTCCGGGACAGGGGCTGGAAACACCATATATTTT
v_call: TRBV5-4; j_call: TRBJ2-7; d_call: -; clone_size: -; cdr3_aa: CASSPGGPGGEQYF; cdr3_nt: TGTGCCAGCAGCCCTGGCGGCCCGGGCGGGGAGCAGTACTTC
v_call: TRBV3-1/TRBV3-2; j_call: TRBJ1-1; d_call: -; clone_size: -; cdr3_aa: CASRGQAGTEAFF; cdr3_nt: TGTGCCAGCAGGGGGCAGGCCGGGACTGAAGCTTTCTTT
v_call: TRBV28; j_call: TRBJ1-2; d_call: TRBD1; clone_size: -; cdr3_aa: CASSLTSMGQGKGYTF; cdr3_nt: TGTGCCAGCAGTTTAACGTCGATGGGACAGGGGAAGGGCTACACCTTC
v_call: TRBV6-6; j_call: TRBJ2-3; d_call: TRBD1; clone_size: -; cdr3_aa: CASSAGTGGFDTQYF; cdr3_nt: TGTGCCAGCAGCGCCGGGACAGGGGGCTTTGATACGCAGTATTTT
v_call: TRBV7-6; j_call: TRBJ2-7; d_call: -; clone_size: -; cdr3_aa: CASSSGAIPNEQYF; cdr3_nt: TGTGCCAGCAGCTCCGGGGCTATCCCCAACGAGCAGTACTTC
v_call: TRBV6-6; j_call: TRBJ1-2; d_call: TRBD1; clone_size: -; cdr3_aa: CASSRGQQGGGYTF; cdr3_nt: TGTGCCAGCAGCCGGGGACAGCAGGGAGGAGGCTACACCTTC
v_call: TRBV6-2/TRBV6-3; j_call: TRBJ2-2; d_call: -; clone_size: -; cdr3_aa: CASSHRPSTATGELFF; cdr3_nt: TGTGCCAGCAGCCACAGGCCCTCCACCGCCACCGGGGAGCTGTTTTTT
v_call: TRBV11-3; j_call: TRBJ2-1; d_call: -; clone_size: -; cdr3_aa: CASSLDTGFDEQFF; cdr3_nt: TGTGCCAGCAGCTTAGATACGGGGTTCGATGAGCAGTTCTTC
v_call: TRBV7-9; j_call: TRBJ1-2; d_call: -; clone_size: -; cdr3_aa: CASSFQRSNYGYTF; cdr3_nt: TGTGCCAGCAGCTTCCAGAGATCTAACTATGGCTACACCTTC
v_call: TRBV7-9; j_call: TRBJ2-5; d_call: -; clone_size: -; cdr3_aa: CASSNRQIQETQYF; cdr3_nt: TGTGCCAGCAGCAATAGACAGATCCAGGAGACCCAGTACTTC
v_call: TRBV6-5; j_call: TRBJ2-7; d_call: -; clone_size: -; cdr3_aa: CASSSMGHSYEQYF; cdr3_nt: TGTGCCAGCAGTTCCATGGGACACTCCTACGAGCAGTACTTC
v_call: TRBV5-5; j_call: TRBJ2-3; d_call: -; clone_size: -; cdr3_aa: CASSPTTSDTQYF; cdr3_nt: TGTGCCAGCAGCCCCACCACGTCAGATACGCAGTATTTT
v_call: TRBV19; j_call: TRBJ1-4; d_call: -; clone_size: few; cdr3_aa: CASSYRVREKLFF; cdr3_nt: TGTGCCAGTAGTTACAGGGTTCGCGAAAAACTGTTTTTT
v_call: TRBV27; j_call: TRBJ2-7; d_call: -; clone_size: -; cdr3_aa: CASSLRRWHEQYF; cdr3_nt: TGTGCCAGCAGTTTACGCCGGTGGCACGAGCAGTACTTC
v_call: TRBV24-1; j_call: TRBJ1-5; d_call: -; clone_size: -; cdr3_aa: CATSDLDSYQPQHF; cdr3_nt: TGTGCCACCAGTGACCTCGACAGTTATCAGCCCCAGCATTTT
v_call: TRBV28; j_call: TRBJ1-1; d_call: -; clone_size: once; cdr3_aa: CASSAPGNTEAFF; cdr3_nt: TGTGCCAGCAGTGCCCCAGGGAACACTGAAGCTTTCTTT
v_call: TRBV28; j_call: TRBJ2-7; d_call: TRBD1; clone_size: -; cdr3_aa: CASSSTGTGSYEQYF; cdr3_nt: TGTGCCAGCAGTTCAACCGGGACAGGTTCCTACGAGCAGTACTTC
v_call: TRBV15; j_call: TRBJ2-5; d_call: -; clone_size: -; cdr3_aa: CATSGKLQLQETQYF; cdr3_nt: TGTGCCACCAGCGGTAAACTCCAGCTTCAAGAGACCCAGTACTTC
v_call: TRBV18; j_call: TRBJ1-2; d_call: TRBD1; clone_size: -; cdr3_aa: CASSIGQGRRNGYTF; cdr3_nt: TGTGCCAGCTCAATTGGACAGGGGAGAAGGAATGGCTACACCTTC
v_call: TRBV7-2; j_call: TRBJ1-1; d_call: -; clone_size: -; cdr3_aa: CASRQGLNTEAFF; cdr3_nt: TGTGCCAGCAGACAGGGATTGAACACTGAAGCTTTCTTT
v_call: TRBV7-2; j_call: TRBJ1-5; d_call: -; clone_size: -; cdr3_aa: CASSSAGGSNQPQHF; cdr3_nt: TGTGCCAGCAGCTCTGCCGGGGGAAGCAATCAGCCCCAGCATTTT
v_call: TRBV21-1; j_call: TRBJ1-5; d_call: -; clone_size: -; cdr3_aa: CASSKDSARTPEGNQPQHF; cdr3_nt: TGTGCCAGCAGCAAAGATTCGGCGCGGACACCCGAGGGAAATCAGCCCCAGCATTTT
v_call: TRBV6-5; j_call: TRBJ1-1; d_call: TRBD1; clone_size: -; cdr3_aa: CASRETDRVSTEAFF; cdr3_nt: TGTGCCAGCAGGGAGACGGACAGGGTGAGCACTGAAGCTTTCTTT
v_call: TRBV7-2; j_call: TRBJ2-7; d_call: -; clone_size: -; cdr3_aa: CASSLVRSYEQYF; cdr3_nt: TGTGCCAGCAGCTTAGTGCGTTCCTACGAGCAGTACTTC
v_call: TRBV5-6; j_call: TRBJ1-2; d_call: -; clone_size: -; cdr3_aa: CASSALQLTGVNYGYTF; cdr3_nt: TGTGCCAGCAGCGCCCTTCAACTCACAGGAGTTAACTATGGCTACACCTTC
v_call: TRBV6-5; j_call: TRBJ1-1; d_call: -; clone_size: -; cdr3_aa: CASSYSRGGLGTEAFF; cdr3_nt: TGTGCCAGCAGTTACTCCCGGGGAGGGCTGGGCACTGAAGCTTTCTTT
v_call: TRBV7-2; j_call: TRBJ2-2; d_call: TRBD2; clone_size: -; cdr3_aa: CASSHGGSNTGELFF; cdr3_nt: TGTGCCAGCAGCCACGGGGGGTCTAACACCGGGGAGCTGTTTTTT
v_call: TRBV28; j_call: TRBJ2-7; d_call: TRBD2; clone_size: -; cdr3_aa: CASSLTSGASLSYEQYF; cdr3_nt: TGTGCCAGCAGTCTGACTAGCGGGGCTAGCCTCTCCTACGAGCAGTACTTC
v_call: TRBV3-1/TRBV3-2; j_call: TRBJ2-7; d_call: TRBD1; clone_size: few; cdr3_aa: CASSRGQEVEQYF; cdr3_nt: TGTGCCAGCAGCAGGGGGCAGGAGGTCGAGCAGTACTTC
v_call: TRBV9; j_call: TRBJ2-1; d_call: TRBD2; clone_size: -; cdr3_aa: CASSAGGASYNEQFF; cdr3_nt: TGTGCCAGCAGCGCCGGGGGGGCCTCCTACAATGAGCAGTTCTTC
v_call: TRBV29-1; j_call: TRBJ1-1; d_call: TRBD1; clone_size: -; cdr3_aa: CSVGQGITEAFF; cdr3_nt: TGCAGCGTGGGACAGGGCATCACTGAAGCTTTCTTT
v_call: TRBV4-1; j_call: TRBJ1-2; d_call: TRBD1; clone_size: few; cdr3_aa: CASSSPTGENYGYTF; cdr3_nt: TGCGCCAGCAGCTCGCCGACAGGGGAGAACTATGGCTACACCTTC
v_call: TRBV12-5; j_call: TRBJ2-5; d_call: TRBD1; clone_size: -; cdr3_aa: CASGKAGQGVQETQYF; cdr3_nt: TGTGCTAGTGGTAAAGCAGGACAGGGGGTTCAAGAGACCCAGTACTTC
v_call: TRBV27; j_call: TRBJ1-1; d_call: TRBD1; clone_size: -; cdr3_aa: CASRWTGTMNTEAFF; cdr3_nt: TGTGCCAGCAGATGGACAGGGACCATGAACACTGAAGCTTTCTTT
v_call: TRBV2; j_call: TRBJ2-1; d_call: -; clone_size: -; cdr3_aa: CASSVPLSYNEQFF; cdr3_nt: TGTGCCAGCAGTGTCCCACTCTCCTACAATGAGCAGTTCTTC
v_call: TRBV29-1; j_call: TRBJ2-3; d_call: TRBD2; clone_size: -; cdr3_aa: CSVETSGGDTQYF; cdr3_nt: TGCAGCGTTGAAACTAGCGGGGGAGATACGCAGTATTTT
v_call: TRBV5-4; j_call: TRBJ1-2; d_call: -; clone_size: -; cdr3_aa: CASSNPGTNYGYTF; cdr3_nt: TGTGCCAGCAGCAATCCCGGGACAAACTATGGCTACACCTTC
v_call: TRBV27; j_call: TRBJ1-5; d_call: -; clone_size: -; cdr3_aa: CASSFRPTGSNQPQHF; cdr3_nt: TGTGCCAGCAGTTTTAGGCCAACAGGTAGCAATCAGCCCCAGCATTTT
v_call: TRBV5-1; j_call: TRBJ2-7; d_call: -; clone_size: -; cdr3_aa: CASSLRDPGGEQYF; cdr3_nt: TGCGCCAGCAGCCTCCGGGACCCCGGAGGGGAGCAGTACTTC
v_call: TRBV5-1; j_call: TRBJ2-1; d_call: TRBD1; clone_size: once; cdr3_aa: CASSSTGTEYNEQFF; cdr3_nt: TGCGCCAGCAGCTCGACCGGGACAGAGTACAATGAGCAGTTCTTC
v_call: TRBV7-9; j_call: TRBJ1-2; d_call: -; clone_size: -; cdr3_aa: CASSVDNYGYTF; cdr3_nt: TGTGCCAGCTCGGTCGATAACTATGGCTACACCTTC
v_call: TRBV27; j_call: TRBJ2-2; d_call: TRBD1; clone_size: -; cdr3_aa: CASSLSGQGNTGELFF; cdr3_nt: TGTGCCAGCAGTTTATCTGGACAGGGGAACACCGGGGAGCTGTTTTTT
v_call: TRBV19; j_call: TRBJ2-3; d_call: TRBD2; clone_size: once; cdr3_aa: CASSIDGGDYTDTQYF; cdr3_nt: TGTGCCAGTAGTATCGACGGGGGGGATTACACAGATACGCAGTATTTT
v_call: TRBV5-1; j_call: TRBJ1-6; d_call: -; clone_size: -; cdr3_aa: CASSLEGGTYNSPLHF; cdr3_nt: TGCGCCAGCAGCTTGGAGGGGGGCACCTATAATTCACCCCTCCACTTT
v_call: TRBV6-2/TRBV6-3; j_call: TRBJ2-2; d_call: -; clone_size: once; cdr3_aa: CASSYPGELFF; cdr3_nt: TGTGCCAGCAGTTACCCAGGGGAGCTGTTTTTT
v_call: TRBV23-1; j_call: TRBJ1-5; d_call: -; clone_size: -; cdr3_aa: CASSQSGPSNQPQHF; cdr3_nt: TGCGCCAGCAGTCAATCTGGGCCTAGCAATCAGCCCCAGCATTTT